The clone carrying this T cell receptor (beta chain) was picked up one time. This sample is part of a study of blood T cell repertoires in COVID-19. CDR1 and CDR2 (germline): MNHEY, SMNVEV (reference sequence). CDR3 length: 13 amino acids. Trimming at V came to 10 bases and at J to 7 bases, leaving 11 bases not matched to a gene. Here immunoSEQ multiplex PCR was the method, and the copy in TCRdb shows in-frame clones only, minus some. Of about 300,000 clones listed, around 88% are singletons. This clonotype was sampled from a woman in her twenties or thirties with COVID-19, enrolled during active disease. This sequence joins TRBV27 and TRBJ1-2; 8 bases fit TRBD1. Sequences were obtained from peripheral blood. The CDR3, as DNA: TGTGCCACCTGCCCAGTGACAGGGGCTGGCTACACCTTC. It encodes CATCPVTGAGYTF.